What follows describes a single T cell receptor (beta chain). This CDR3 contains 14 residues. Per the germline V gene, CDR1 is MNHEY and CDR2 is SVGEGT. Trimming cost V 2 bases and J 6 bases, with 14 bases left between them. The data were taken from a study of blood T cell repertoires in COVID-19. Looking at the study overall: Italy, Spain and the United States were the sources of the convalescent and acute COVID-19 samples. Nucleic acid was either cDNA or gDNA, and it came from T cells, B-cell-depleted T cells, or PBMCs.

Authors' data handling: Estimated nucleated cell counts came from reference gene primer amplification. The method was immunoSEQ multiplex PCR; TCRdb's version includes in-frame clones alone and lacks a portion of them. V, J and clone size derive from that table, while D and trimming were established from the DNA sequence. The sample lists some 180,000 clones, approximately 92% seen once, with 0.53% in the top ten. The sequenced material came from peripheral blood. The clonotype originates from a middle-aged man with acute or convalescent COVID-19. The V gene is TRBV6-2 or TRBV6-3, the J gene TRBJ2-7, with D possibly being TRBD1 (5 bases). CDR3 nucleotides: TGTGCCAGCAGTTACGGGGCCTATTTAGGCGAGCAGTACGTC. It translates to CASSYGAYLGEQYV.